Each of the 22 T cell receptor beta chains below was sequenced from the same sample in a study of T cell repertoires in cytomegalovirus infection. The antigens for these receptors are not known. TCRdb re-derived calls from the reads in MiXCR, one entry per CDR3 protein. Here the sample spans around 750,000 distinct CDR3 sequences, 32% being singletons. The sample was cultured CD8+ T cells from PBMCs, taken from culture after CMV antigen stimulation. The receptors were gathered from a human donor in good health (CMV status not recorded). Some clones in this sample may be carry-over from other donors' samples.

A few counts support this clonotype. The genes are TRBV12-3 or TRBV12-4 and TRBJ2-5; D might be TRBD1 (6 bases). The ends were cut back, 1 base at V and 4 bases at J, with 13 bases in the middle. The CDR3 spans 15 residues. CDR3 DNA sequence: TGTGCCAGCAGTTTAGAGGCAGGGGCCGGAGAGACCCAGTACTTC. Its protein product is CASSLEAGAGETQYF.

The chain uses TRBV4-1 and TRBJ2-1; TRBD2 matches 9 bases. The CDR3 contains 14 residues. V was pared by 2 bases and J by 7 bases, with 3 bases of the junction left unmatched. CDR1 is MGHRA and CDR2 is YSYEKL in the germline V gene. DNA of the CDR3: TGCGCCAGCAGCCAAAAGGGACTAGCTAATGAGCAGTTCTTC. It yields the protein CASSQKGLANEQFF.

This clonotype was counted once. The chain joins TRBV7-4 to TRBJ1-1, with unresolved D. The CDR3 has 14 residues. V lost 5 bases to trimming and J lost 3 bases, with 13 bases between them. CDR1 and CDR2 (germline): SGHVT, SQSDAQ. The CDR3 is CASSTRSGDTEAFF. In DNA, the CDR3 is TGTGCCAGCAGCACCCGGAGTGGCGACACTGAAGCTTTCTTT.

This clonotype has just a few counts. The rearrangement joins TRBV7-9 to TRBJ2-7, with D possibly called TRBD1 or TRBD2 (5 bases each). Trimming left V 7 bases short and J 9 bases short, with 25 bases between. CDR3 length: 15 amino acids. Looked up from germline, CDR1 is SEHNR and CDR2 is FQNEAQ (reference sequence). In DNA form, the CDR3 reads TGTGCCAGCACCCCCCCCGGGGACCCTCGCGCGCGGCAGTACTTC. Translating it yields CASTPPGDPRARQYF.

This clonotype was found a few times. The V call is TRBV6-2 or TRBV6-3, the J call TRBJ2-1; 9 bases agree with TRBD2. From germline, CDR1 is MNHEY and CDR2 SVGEGT. CDR3 length equals 11 residues. V shed 6 bases, J shed 15 bases, and the junction held 6 bases outside the gene matches. DNA for the CDR3: TGTGCCAGCAGCCGCGCGGGGGGGCGGTTCTTC. This codes for CASSRAGGRFF.

The J gene is TRBJ1-4, the V gene TRBV2, with D uncertain. Germline CDR1 SNHLY, CDR2 FYNNEI. CDR3 length: 13 residues. Between the trimmed V and J ends, which lost 7 bases and 8 bases, there was a span of 14 bases. The CDR3 spells CASTGQAGEKLFF. DNA for the CDR3: TGTGCCAGCACCGGGCAGGCGGGAGAAAAACTGTTTTTT. Drawing the rest from reference TRBV2 and TRBJ1-4, the complete variable domain is EPEVTQTPSHQVTQMGQEVILRCVPISNHLYFYWYRQILGQKVEFLVSFYNNEISEKSEIFDDQFSVERPDGSNFTLKIRSTKLEDSAMYFCASTGQAGEKLFFGSGTQLSVL.

V gene TRBV7-4 combines with J gene TRBJ2-1; the D is unclear. Trimming removed 1 base from V and 6 bases from J, with 7 bases in between. The CDR3 length is 13 residues. Germline CDR1 reads SGHVT; CDR2 reads SQSDAQ. The CDR3 sequence is CASSLGPVNEQFF. The CDR3 bases are TGTGCCAGCAGCTTAGGGCCAGTCAATGAGCAGTTCTTC.

This clonotype occurred a few times. Here the CDR3 reads CSVDTGGPFGYTF. Here the CDR3 DNA reads TGCAGCGTCGACACAGGGGGCCCTTTTGGCTACACCTTC. The chain carries TRBV29-1 and TRBJ1-2; 9 bases map to TRBD1. Germline-derived CDR1 and CDR2 are SQVTM and ANQGSEA. The junction had 9 bases not matched to a gene; V was cut back by 6 bases and J by 7 bases. The CDR3 has 13 amino acids.

This clonotype was found a few times. The CDR3 DNA sequence: TGTGCCAGCGCCGGGACAGGCTATGGCTACACCTTC. This encodes CASAGTGYGYTF. The chain uses TRBV19 and TRBJ1-2, with TRBD1 matching over 8 bases. V trimming: 9 bases; J trimming: 4 bases; junction bases outside the gene matches: 4. The CDR3 covers 12 residues. In germline, CDR1 is LNHDA, CDR2 SQIVND (reference sequence).

The chain employs TRBV6-5 and TRBJ2-3; D might be TRBD1 (6 bases). Germline-derived CDR1 and CDR2 are MNHEY and SVGAGI. Between the trimmed V and J ends, which lost 6 bases and 2 bases, there was a span of 12 bases. CDR3 size: 14 residues. The CDR3 DNA reads TGTGCCAGCAGACAACAGGGTTACACAGATACGCAGTATTTT. Protein sequence: CASRQQGYTDTQYF.

The chain links TRBV12-3 or TRBV12-4 to TRBJ2-5, with no clear D. This CDR3 spans 14 amino acids. Between the trimmed V and J ends, which lost 5 bases and 5 bases, there was a span of 15 bases. CDR3 bases: TGTGCCAGCAGTGATTGGGGTGGGTTGGAGACCCAGTACTTC. Its protein is CASSDWGGLETQYF.

V and J are TRBV2 and TRBJ2-2; D gene ambiguous. The germline V gene has CDR1 SNHLY and CDR2 FYNNEI. The CDR3 runs 13 residues. Trimming removed 7 bases from V and 6 bases from J, with 12 bases in between. The CDR3 region is CASTLSGAGELFF. The CDR3 DNA reads as TGTGCCAGCACCTTAAGTGGGGCCGGGGAGCTGTTTTTT.

This clonotype was recorded a few times. This CDR3 reads CASSLGPVQETQYF. The CDR3, as DNA: TGTGCCAGCAGTCTGGGTCCCGTCCAAGAGACCCAGTACTTC. The chain is built from TRBV28 and TRBJ2-5; D ambiguous. CDR1 MDHEN and CDR2 SYDVKM come from the germline V gene. The germline V and J ends were trimmed by 5 bases and 1 base, with 11 bases remaining between them. The CDR3 spans 14 residues.

This clonotype turned up a few times. The rearrangement uses TRBV19 and TRBJ1-6; tentative D call: TRBD1 (6 bases). Trimming stripped 2 bases from V and 7 bases from J, with 21 bases between. CDR3 length equals 18 residues. CDR1 and CDR2 (germline): LNHDA, SQIVND (reference sequence). The CDR3 DNA is TGTGCCAGTAGTATAAGGTCCGGGGACAAGGAACGGAATTCACCCCTCCACTTT. Translated: CASSIRSGDKERNSPLHF.

This clonotype was seen only a few times. The rearrangement links TRBV24-1 to TRBJ1-2; 8 bases match TRBD1. Germline CDR1 and CDR2: KGHDR and SFDVKD. V lost 4 bases, J lost 5 bases, and 5 bases stayed unmatched. The CDR3 is made up of 14 amino acids. The CDR3 region is CATSDGDRPYGYTF. The CDR3 region has the DNA TGTGCCACCAGTGACGGGGACAGGCCTTATGGCTACACCTTC.

This clonotype turned up a few times. The CDR3, as DNA: TGTGCCAGTAGTATAGGGACAGGGGGCTTCAATGAGCAGTTCTTC. Its protein is CASSIGTGGFNEQFF. The chain employs TRBV19 and TRBJ2-1; 11 nucleotides match TRBD1. The CDR3 totals 15 residues. Trimming took 1 base from V and 6 from J; bases not matched to a gene: 2. CDR1 LNHDA and CDR2 SQIVND come from the germline V gene (reference sequence). The complete variable domain, with remaining parts taken from reference TRBV19 and TRBJ2-1, reads DGGITQSPKYLFRKEGQNVTLSCEQNLNHDAMYWYRQDPGQGLRLIYYSQIVNDFQKGDIAEGYSVSREKKESFPLTVTSAQKNPTAFYLCASSIGTGGFNEQFFGPGTRLTVL.

In this sample, this clonotype turned up a few times. The chain joins TRBV2 to TRBJ2-5; 16 nucleotides match TRBD2. The trim removed 6 bases at V and 2 bases at J, leaving 9 bases unmatched. This CDR3 has 18 amino acids. Germline V CDR1 and CDR2: SNHLY, FYNNEI. The CDR3 spells CASRGTSGGGSIQETQYF. Here the CDR3 DNA reads TGTGCCAGCAGAGGGACTAGCGGGGGGGGTTCGATTCAAGAGACCCAGTACTTC.

This sequence joins TRBV5-1 and TRBJ1-1; D is ambiguous. V lost 3 bases and J lost 1, with 10 bases in between. Germline values: CDR1 SGHRS, CDR2 YFSETQ. The CDR3 spans 14 residues. The CDR3 here is CASSWRWPNTEAFF. Written as DNA, the CDR3 is TGCGCCAGCAGCTGGAGGTGGCCGAACACTGAAGCTTTCTTT.

The table lists this clonotype with a few counts. J is TRBJ1-6 and V is TRBV5-6, with unresolved D. Germline values: CDR1 SGHDT, CDR2 YYEEEE. V was shortened by 4 bases and J by 0 bases, with 17 bases between the two germline ends. The length of the CDR3 is 18 residues. The CDR3 DNA sequence: TGTGCCAGCAGCCCCAGTGGAACAGAGAGCTCCTATAATTCACCCCTCCACTTT. Protein: CASSPSGTESSYNSPLHF.

This clonotype appeared a few times. The chain links TRBV6-5 to TRBJ1-4; D remains unclear. This CDR3 contains 15 residues. CDR1 is MNHEY, CDR2 SVGAGI, per germline. The germline V and J ends were trimmed by 4 bases and 2 bases, with 11 bases remaining between them. In DNA form, the CDR3 reads TGTGCCAGCAGTTTTCAACCGGGGACTAATGAAAAACTGTTTTTT. Translating gives CASSFQPGTNEKLFF.

This chain connects TRBV27 to TRBJ2-7, with D perhaps matching TRBD1 (6 bases). CDR3 length equals 15 residues. Germline CDR1 MNHEY, CDR2 SMNVEV (reference sequence). V lost 2 bases to trimming and J lost 1 base, with 12 bases between them. The CDR3 sequence: CASSLGTPLSYEQYF. In nucleotides, the CDR3 is TGTGCCAGCAGTTTAGGGACACCTTTGTCCTACGAGCAGTACTTC.

Only a few counts were recorded for this clonotype. This chain joins TRBV10-3 and TRBJ2-2, with 8 positions matching TRBD1. Germline loops: CDR1 ENHRY, CDR2 SYGVKD. The CDR3 has 13 residues. V was pared by 7 bases and J by 5 bases, with 3 bases of the junction left unmatched. The CDR3 protein is CAIKTGVTGELFF. In DNA form, the CDR3 reads TGTGCCATCAAGACAGGGGTAACCGGGGAGCTGTTTTTT.